This TCR beta chain was retrieved from a study of blood T cell repertoires in COVID-19. Looking at the study overall: COVID-19 samples collected from the United States, Italy and Spain covered acute and convalescent phases.

The CDR3 totals 15 residues. Germline-derived CDR1 and CDR2 are SGHTA and FQGTGA. Unmatched junction bases numbered 6, after V lost 5 bases and J lost 5 bases. Original handling: Amplifying reference gene primers gave estimates of nucleated cell counts. The method was immunoSEQ multiplex PCR; TCRdb's version includes in-frame clones alone and lacks a portion of them. That table is the source of V, J and clone size, and D and trimming were worked out from the DNA. The sample holds around 100,000 clones, roughly 91% seen once. Input material: peripheral blood. V is TRBV7-3 and J is TRBJ1-1; 12 nucleotides align to TRBD1. The clonotype originates from a human donor in a cohort sampled during active COVID-19. CDR3: CASSIGTGGLTEAFF. The DNA for the CDR3 is TGTGCCAGCAGCATCGGGACAGGGGGCTTAACTGAAGCTTTCTTT.